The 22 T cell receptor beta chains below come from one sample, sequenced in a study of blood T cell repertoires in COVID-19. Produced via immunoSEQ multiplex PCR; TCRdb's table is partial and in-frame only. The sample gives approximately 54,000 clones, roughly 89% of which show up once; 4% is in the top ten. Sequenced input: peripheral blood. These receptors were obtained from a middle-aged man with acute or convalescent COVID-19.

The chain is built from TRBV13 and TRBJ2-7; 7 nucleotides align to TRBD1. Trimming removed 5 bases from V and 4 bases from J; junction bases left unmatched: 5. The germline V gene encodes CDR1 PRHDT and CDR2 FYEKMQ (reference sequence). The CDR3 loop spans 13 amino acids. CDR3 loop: CASSRQGGYEQYF. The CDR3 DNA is TGTGCCAGCAGCCGACAGGGTGGTTACGAGCAGTACTTC.

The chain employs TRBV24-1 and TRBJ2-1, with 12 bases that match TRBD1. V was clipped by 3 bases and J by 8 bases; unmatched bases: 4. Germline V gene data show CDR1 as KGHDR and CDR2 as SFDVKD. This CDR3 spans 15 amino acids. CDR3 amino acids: CATSDLGTGGDEQFF. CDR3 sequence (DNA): TGTGCCACCAGTGATCTCGGGACAGGGGGCGATGAGCAGTTCTTC.

CDR3 sequence (DNA): TGTGCCAGCAGTGAACTGGCAGGGCTTACGACTGAAGCTTTCTTT. As protein: CASSELAGLTTEAFF. The chain recombines TRBV6-1 with TRBJ1-1, with a weak D call TRBD1 (5 bases). CDR3 length: 15 residues. The ends were cut back, 2 bases at V and 5 bases at J, with 15 bases in the middle. Germline-derived CDR1 and CDR2 are MNHNS and SASEGT.

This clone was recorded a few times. The CDR3 reads CASSNSPETDGNTIYF. The CDR3 bases are TGTGCCAGCAGCAACTCCCCCGAGACAGACGGAAACACCATATATTTT. The chain links TRBV21-1 to TRBJ1-3; the table assigns TRBD1, which was not confirmed against the DNA. TRBV21-1 counts as a pseudogene. CDR3 length: 16 amino acids.

The DNA for the CDR3 is TGTGCCAGCAGTTCGCTGACTAGCGGGGGGGCCTTAGGCTCCTACGAGCAGTACTTC. This encodes CASSSLTSGGALGSYEQYF. The chain recombines TRBV27 with TRBJ2-7, with 14 bases identical to TRBD2. Germline V CDR1 and CDR2: MNHEY, SMNVEV (reference sequence). There are 19 residues in the CDR3. After removal of 4 bases from V and 0 bases from J, the junction contained 11 bases not matched to a gene.

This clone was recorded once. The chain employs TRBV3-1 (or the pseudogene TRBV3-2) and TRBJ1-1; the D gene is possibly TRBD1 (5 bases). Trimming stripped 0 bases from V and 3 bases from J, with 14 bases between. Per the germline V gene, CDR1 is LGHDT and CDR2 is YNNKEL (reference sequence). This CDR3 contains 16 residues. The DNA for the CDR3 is TGTGCCAGCAGCCAAGACCTCTTCGGGGGGTACACTGAAGCTTTCTTT. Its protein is CASSQDLFGGYTEAFF.

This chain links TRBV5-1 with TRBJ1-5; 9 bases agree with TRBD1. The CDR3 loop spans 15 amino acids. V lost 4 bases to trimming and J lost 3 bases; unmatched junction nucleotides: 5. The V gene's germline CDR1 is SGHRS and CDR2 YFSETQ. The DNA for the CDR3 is TGCGCCAGCAGCCCGGGACAGGGCCACAATCAGCCCCAGCATTTT. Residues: CASSPGQGHNQPQHF.

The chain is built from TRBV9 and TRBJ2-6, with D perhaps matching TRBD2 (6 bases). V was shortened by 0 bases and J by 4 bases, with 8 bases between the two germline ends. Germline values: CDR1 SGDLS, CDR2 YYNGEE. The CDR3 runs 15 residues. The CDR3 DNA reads TGTGCCAGCAGCGTAGGGAGGGTCGGGGCCAACGTCCTGACTTTC. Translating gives CASSVGRVGANVLTF.

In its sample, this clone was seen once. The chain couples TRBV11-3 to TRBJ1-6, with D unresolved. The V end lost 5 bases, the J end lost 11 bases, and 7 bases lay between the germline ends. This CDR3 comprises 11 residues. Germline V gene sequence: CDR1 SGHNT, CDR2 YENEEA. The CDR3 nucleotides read TGTGCCAGCAGCGTAACTCCACCCCTCCACTTT. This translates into CASSVTPPLHF.

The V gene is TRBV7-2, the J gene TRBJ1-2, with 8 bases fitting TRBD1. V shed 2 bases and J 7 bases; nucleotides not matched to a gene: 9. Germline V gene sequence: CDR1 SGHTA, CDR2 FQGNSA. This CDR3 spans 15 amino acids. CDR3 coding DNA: TGTGCCAGCAGCTTAAGTTGGCAGGGGGCAGGTGGCTACACCTTC. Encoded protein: CASSLSWQGAGGYTF. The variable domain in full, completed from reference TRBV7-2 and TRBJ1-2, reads GAGVSQSPSNKVTEKGKDVELRCDPISGHTALYWYRQSLGQGLEFLIYFQGNSAPDKSGLPSDRFSAERTGGSVSTLTIQRTQQEDSAVYLCASSLSWQGAGGYTFGSGTRLTVV.

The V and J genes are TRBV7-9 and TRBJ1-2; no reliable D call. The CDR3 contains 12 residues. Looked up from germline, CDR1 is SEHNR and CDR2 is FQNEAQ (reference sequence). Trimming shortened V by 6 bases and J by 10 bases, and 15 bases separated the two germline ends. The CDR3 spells CASSLRNTYYTF. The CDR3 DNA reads TGTGCCAGCAGTTTGAGGAATACATACTACACCTTC.

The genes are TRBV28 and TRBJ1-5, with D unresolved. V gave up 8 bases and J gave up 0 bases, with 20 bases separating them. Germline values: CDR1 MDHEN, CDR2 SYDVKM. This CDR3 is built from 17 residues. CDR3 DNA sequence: TGTGCCAGCCGTTACGCCCGGCAGGCATATAGCAATCAGCCCCAGCATTTT. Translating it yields CASRYARQAYSNQPQHF. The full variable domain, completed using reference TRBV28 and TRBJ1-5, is DVKVTQSSRYLVKRTGEKVFLECVQDMDHENMFWYRQDPGLGLRLIYFSYDVKMKEKGDIPEGYSVSREKKERFSLILESASTNQTSMYLCASRYARQAYSNQPQHFGDGTRLSIL.

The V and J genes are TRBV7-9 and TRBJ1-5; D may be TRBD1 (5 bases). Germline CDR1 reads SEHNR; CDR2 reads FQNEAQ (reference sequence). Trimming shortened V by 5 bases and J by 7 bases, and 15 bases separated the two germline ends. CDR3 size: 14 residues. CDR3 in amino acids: CASSTQGLDQPQHF. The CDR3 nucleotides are TGTGCCAGCAGCACCCAGGGTCTTGACCAGCCCCAGCATTTT.

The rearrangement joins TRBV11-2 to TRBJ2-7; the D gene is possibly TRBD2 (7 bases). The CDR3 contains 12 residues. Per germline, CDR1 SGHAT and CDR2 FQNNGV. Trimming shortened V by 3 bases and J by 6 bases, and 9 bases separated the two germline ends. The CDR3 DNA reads TGTGCCAGCAGCTTGGGGGGGCTCGAGCAGTACTTC. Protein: CASSLGGLEQYF.

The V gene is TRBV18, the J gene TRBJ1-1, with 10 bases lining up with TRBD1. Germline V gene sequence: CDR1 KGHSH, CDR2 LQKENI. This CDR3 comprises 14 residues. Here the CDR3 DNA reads TGTGTCACGCGACAGGGGGCGTCGGACACTGAAGCTTTCTTT. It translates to CVTRQGASDTEAFF.

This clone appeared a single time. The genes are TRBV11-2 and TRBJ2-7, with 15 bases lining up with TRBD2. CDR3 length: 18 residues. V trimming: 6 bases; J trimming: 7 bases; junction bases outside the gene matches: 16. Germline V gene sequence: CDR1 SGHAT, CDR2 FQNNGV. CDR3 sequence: CASSWTSGRARERGEQYF. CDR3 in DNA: TGTGCCAGCAGTTGGACTAGCGGGAGGGCCCGGGAAAGGGGGGAGCAGTACTTC. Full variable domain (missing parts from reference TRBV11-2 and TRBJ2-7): EAGVAQSPRYKIIEKRQSVAFWCNPISGHATLYWYQQILGQGPKLLIQFQNNGVVDDSQLPKDRFSAERLKGVDSTLKIQPAKLEDSAVYLCASSWTSGRARERGEQYFGPGTRLTVT.

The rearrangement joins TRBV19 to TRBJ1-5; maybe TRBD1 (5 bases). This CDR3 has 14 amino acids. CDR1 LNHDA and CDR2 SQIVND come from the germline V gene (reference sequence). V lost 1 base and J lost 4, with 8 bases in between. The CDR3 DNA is TGTGCCAGTAGTATAGTAGGGGCTAATCAGCCCCAGCATTTT. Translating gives CASSIVGANQPQHF.

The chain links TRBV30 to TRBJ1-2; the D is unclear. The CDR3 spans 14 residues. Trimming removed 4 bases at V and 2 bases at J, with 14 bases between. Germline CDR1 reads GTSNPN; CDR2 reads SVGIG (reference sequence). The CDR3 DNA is TGTGCCTGGATCGTGATCGGGAGGAACTATGGCTACACCTTC. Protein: CAWIVIGRNYGYTF.

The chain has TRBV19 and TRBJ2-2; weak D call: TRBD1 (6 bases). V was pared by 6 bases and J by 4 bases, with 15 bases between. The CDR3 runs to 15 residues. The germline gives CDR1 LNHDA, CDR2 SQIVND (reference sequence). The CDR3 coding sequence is TGTGCCAGTAGATGGGCCCGAGGGGGCACCGGGGAGCTGTTTTTT. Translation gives CASRWARGGTGELFF.

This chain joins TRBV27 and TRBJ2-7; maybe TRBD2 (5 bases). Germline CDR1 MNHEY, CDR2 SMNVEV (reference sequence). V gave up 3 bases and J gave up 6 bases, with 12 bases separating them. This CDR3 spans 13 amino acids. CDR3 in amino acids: CASSLSTKSEQYF. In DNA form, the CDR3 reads TGTGCCAGCAGTTTGTCGACTAAAAGCGAGCAGTACTTC.

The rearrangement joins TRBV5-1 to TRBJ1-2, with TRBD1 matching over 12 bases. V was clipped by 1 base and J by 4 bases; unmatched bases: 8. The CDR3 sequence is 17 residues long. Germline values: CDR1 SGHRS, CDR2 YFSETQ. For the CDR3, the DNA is TGCGCCAGCAGCTTGTCAGGGACAGGGGGCGCGGGCTATGGCTACACCTTC. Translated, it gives CASSLSGTGGAGYGYTF.

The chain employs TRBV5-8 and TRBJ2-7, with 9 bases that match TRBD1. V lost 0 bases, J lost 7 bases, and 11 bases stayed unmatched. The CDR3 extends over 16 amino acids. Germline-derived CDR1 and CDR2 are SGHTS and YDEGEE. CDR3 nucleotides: TGTGCCAGCAGCTTGGATGGGACAGGGAACCCTAAGGAGCAGTACTTC. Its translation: CASSLDGTGNPKEQYF. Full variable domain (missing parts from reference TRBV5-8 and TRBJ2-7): EAGVTQSPTHLIKTRGQQATLRCSPISGHTSVYWYQQALGLGLQFLLWYDEGEERNRGNFPPRFSGRQFPNYSSELNVNALELEDSALYLCASSLDGTGNPKEQYFGPGTRLTVT.